This T cell receptor beta chain was recovered during a study of T cells in localized non-small cell lung cancer. General study results and limits: A higher density of T cells in blood coincided with extended overall survival. Heterogeneity is still possible, as just one tumor region was sequenced. A median around 57 of the top 100 tumor clones appeared in adjacent lung. The study found T cell clonality highest in uninvolved adjacent lung, above tumor.

Trimming pared 4 bases from V and 4 bases from J, leaving 16 bases between. Germline lookup yields CDR1 MGHDK and CDR2 SYGVNS. The CDR3 has 15 residues. Regarding this clone: Antigen specificity is unknown.

Here immunoSEQ multiplex PCR was the method, and the copy in TCRdb shows in-frame clones only, minus some. Of about 12,000 clones listed, about four fifths were seen once; the top ten hold around 20%. The receptor comes from a male donor at least 60 years old with stage I lung adenocarcinoma. Sequences were derived from peripheral blood, sampled before any cancer treatment. This rearrangement joins TRBV25-1 to TRBJ1-1; possible D gene TRBD1, 6 bases. The CDR3: CASSAHREGGTEAFF. CDR3 nucleotides: TGTGCCAGCAGTGCCCACAGGGAAGGGGGCACTGAAGCTTTCTTT.